The 32 T cell receptor beta chains listed next were all sequenced from one sample in a study of siplizumab effects on memory and regulatory T cells. TCRdb's copy holds only in-frame clones and misses some; the assay was immunoSEQ multiplex PCR. The sample includes about 68,000 clones, 93% of them seen just once. The material sequenced was CD8+ T cells sorted from blood. These receptors were taken from a human donor in good health.

The rearrangement uses TRBV5-5 and TRBJ2-2, with TRBD2 matching 7 bases. This CDR3 is built from 14 residues. The ends lost 6 bases at V and 2 bases at J; junction bases unmatched: 4. Looked up from germline, CDR1 is SGHKS and CDR2 is YYEKEE (reference sequence). The CDR3 DNA reads as TGTGCCAGCAACTGGGGGGGAAACACCGGGGAGCTGTTTTTT. Protein: CASNWGGNTGELFF.

The chain recombines TRBV10-1 with TRBJ2-3; D is unresolved. V lost 0 bases to trimming and J lost 5 bases, with 9 bases between them. The CDR3 is 14 residues long. From germline, CDR1 is WNHNN and CDR2 SYGVQD (reference sequence). The CDR3 DNA sequence: TGCGCCAGCAGTGAGTCGAATGTAGGAGATACGCAGTATTTT. Its translation is CASSESNVGDTQYF.

V gene TRBV7-2 combines with J gene TRBJ1-2, with a possible D match to TRBD1 (5 bases). Germline V gives CDR1 SGHTA, CDR2 FQGNSA. The V and J ends lost 2 bases and 2 bases respectively, with 12 bases between them. The CDR3 runs to 15 residues. CDR3 protein: CASSLSWGTNYGYTF. For the CDR3, the DNA is TGTGCCAGCAGCTTATCTTGGGGGACCAACTATGGCTACACCTTC.

The rearrangement joins TRBV18 to TRBJ2-7; D gene ambiguous. The V and J ends lost 4 bases and 1 base respectively, with 2 bases between them. The germline CDR1 and CDR2 sequences are KGHSH and LQKENI. The length of the CDR3 is 11 residues. The CDR3 is CASSLSYEQYF. For the CDR3, the DNA is TGTGCCAGCTCACTTTCCTACGAGCAGTACTTC.

V is TRBV7-2 and J is TRBJ1-1, with D tentatively TRBD1 (5 bases). This CDR3 contains 13 residues. Between the trimmed V and J ends, which lost 2 bases and 3 bases, there was a span of 7 bases. Germline CDR1 reads SGHTA; CDR2 reads FQGNSA. The CDR3 nucleotides read TGTGCCAGCAGCTTAAGGGGCTACACTGAAGCTTTCTTT. Translation gives CASSLRGYTEAFF.

The rearrangement joins TRBV4-2 to TRBJ2-1; the D is unclear. The V gene's germline CDR1 is LGHNA and CDR2 YNFKEQ. Trimming took 3 bases from V and 6 from J, leaving 3 bases between them. The CDR3 runs 11 residues. DNA of the CDR3: TGTGCCAGCAGCCAGGGCAATGAGCAGTTCTTC. Residues: CASSQGNEQFF.

V is TRBV13 and J is TRBJ1-5; no definite D call. Germline CDR1 is PRHDT and CDR2 is FYEKMQ (reference sequence). Trimming removed 5 bases from V and 4 bases from J, with 15 bases in between. CDR3 length: 15 residues. The chain's CDR3 is CASSQAGDSNQPQHF. Written as DNA, the CDR3 is TGTGCCAGCAGCCAGGCCGGGGATTCGAATCAGCCCCAGCATTTT.

V is TRBV2 and J is TRBJ1-1, with D possibly TRBD1 on 6 matching bases. Trimming left V 10 bases short and J 3 bases short, with 18 bases between. The V gene's germline CDR1 is SNHLY and CDR2 FYNNEI. CDR3 length: 14 amino acids. The CDR3 DNA reads as TGTGCCAAACTAAGGACAGTCACTGACACTGAAGCTTTCTTT. This translates into CAKLRTVTDTEAFF.

The chain combines TRBV9 with TRBJ2-2; 8 nucleotides line up with TRBD1. The CDR3 loop spans 16 amino acids. Trimming at V came to 0 bases and at J to 8 bases, leaving 9 bases not matched to a gene. CDR1 and CDR2 (germline): SGDLS, YYNGEE. This CDR3 reads CASSVGQQGVLGELFF. CDR3 nucleotides: TGTGCCAGCAGCGTAGGTCAACAGGGGGTCCTGGGGGAGCTGTTTTTT.

The chain has TRBV7-9 and TRBJ2-7, with 7 bases fitting TRBD1. V lost 9 bases, J lost 0 bases, and 5 bases stayed unmatched. Germline-derived CDR1 and CDR2 are SEHNR and FQNEAQ (reference sequence). The CDR3 loop spans 13 amino acids. The CDR3 is CASAGTASYEQYF. The CDR3 DNA reads as TGTGCCAGTGCCGGGACAGCCTCCTACGAGCAGTACTTC.

The rearrangement links TRBV6-5 to TRBJ2-5, with D unclear. Germline CDR1 MNHEY, CDR2 SVGAGI. The CDR3 covers 14 residues. Trimming took off 0 bases at V and 4 bases at J, with 9 bases between the two ends. CDR3 coding DNA: TGTGCCAGCAGTTACTCTAAGGGCGTAGAGACCCAGTACTTC. Amino acid sequence: CASSYSKGVETQYF.

CDR3 region: CASSHRLSTNEKLFF. The CDR3, as DNA: TGCGCCAGCAGTCATCGACTGTCAACTAATGAAAAACTGTTTTTT. V is TRBV4-3 and J is TRBJ1-4; D is unresolved. The germline gives CDR1 LGHNA, CDR2 YSLEER. V lost 6 bases and J lost 0, with 11 bases in between. The CDR3 covers 15 residues.

The chain employs TRBV5-6 and TRBJ2-2, with D perhaps given as TRBD1 or TRBD2 (5 bases each). CDR3 length: 14 residues. Germline V gene data show CDR1 as SGHDT and CDR2 as YYEEEE. V lost 9 bases and J 4 bases, leaving 16 bases between the germline ends. The CDR3 coding sequence is TGTGCCACGAGCCCAGGGAGCGCCACCGGGGAGCTGTTTTTT. Translation: CATSPGSATGELFF.

V usage is TRBV9 and J usage is TRBJ2-3; 11 bases are a match to TRBD2. The CDR3 has 16 amino acids. Germline V CDR1 and CDR2: SGDLS, YYNGEE. J was trimmed by 0 bases and V by 4 bases; bases with no gene match: 4. As DNA, the CDR3 is TGTGCCAGCAGCCCTAGCGGGGGGTATAGCACAGATACGCAGTATTTT. It codes for CASSPSGGYSTDTQYF.

V usage is TRBV19 and J usage is TRBJ1-5; D gene ambiguous. CDR1 is LNHDA and CDR2 is SQIVND in the germline V gene (reference sequence). Trimming took off 1 base at V and 4 bases at J, with 11 bases between the two ends. The CDR3 is 15 amino acids. This chain's CDR3 is CASSIGGRGNQPQHF. The CDR3 DNA follows: TGTGCCAGTAGTATAGGAGGGAGAGGGAATCAGCCCCAGCATTTT.

The chain couples TRBV21-1 to TRBJ2-5; TRBD1 is the table's D call, not checked against the DNA. TRBV21-1 is recorded as a pseudogene. This CDR3 is built from 16 residues. CDR3 amino acids: CASSNPEGAPQETQYF. As DNA, the CDR3 is TGTGCCAGCAGCAATCCAGAGGGGGCACCGCAAGAGACCCAGTACTTC.

The rearrangement joins TRBV30 to TRBJ2-2; D is ambiguous. The CDR3 is 13 residues long. Germline V gene data show CDR1 as GTSNPN and CDR2 as SVGIG (reference sequence). Trimming removed 3 bases from V and 5 bases from J, with 10 bases in between. The CDR3 here is CAWSLQGTGELFF. Written as DNA, the CDR3 is TGTGCCTGGAGCTTACAAGGGACCGGGGAGCTGTTTTTT.

DNA for the CDR3: TGTGCCAGCAGCTTTAGTCCGAACACTGAAGCTTTCTTT. Protein product: CASSFSPNTEAFF. The rearrangement links TRBV5-4 to TRBJ1-1; no definite D call. Trimming pared 2 bases from V and 1 base from J, leaving 6 bases between. Germline V gene data show CDR1 as SGHNT and CDR2 as YYREEE (reference sequence). This CDR3 region has 13 residues.

The chain couples TRBV7-9 to TRBJ2-7, with D possibly TRBD2 on 5 matching bases. V dropped 1 base and J dropped 6 bases, with 10 bases sitting between them. CDR1 SEHNR and CDR2 FQNEAQ come from the germline V gene (reference sequence). This CDR3 comprises 13 residues. CDR3 DNA: TGTGCCAGCAGCTTAGTGGTCGGGATCGAGCAGTACTTC. It codes for CASSLVVGIEQYF.

The CDR3 region is CASAEGFTEAFF. In nucleotides, the CDR3 is TGTGCCAGCGCCGAGGGGTTCACTGAAGCTTTCTTT. The chain joins TRBV19 to TRBJ1-1; D is possibly TRBD1 (5 bases). The CDR3 is 12 amino acids. CDR1 is LNHDA and CDR2 is SQIVND in the germline V gene (reference sequence). Deletions cut 9 bases from V and 4 bases from J, with 12 bases between.

The genes are TRBV30 and TRBJ2-7; D is undetermined. Germline CDR1 GTSNPN, CDR2 SVGIG (reference sequence). CDR3 length: 13 residues. The V end was cut by 8 bases, the J end by 2 bases, with 16 bases between. The CDR3 sequence: CAVQHTETYEQYF. CDR3 coding DNA: TGTGCCGTTCAGCACACAGAAACCTACGAGCAGTACTTC.

This chain links TRBV9 with TRBJ1-2, with a weak D call TRBD1 (5 bases). This CDR3 has 14 amino acids. V was trimmed by 3 bases and J by 8 bases, leaving 17 bases between them. Germline CDR1 SGDLS, CDR2 YYNGEE. For the CDR3, the DNA is TGTGCCAGCAGCGCTCTAATAGGGGCGGGAGGCTACACCTTC. Translating it yields CASSALIGAGGYTF.

The rearrangement joins TRBV6-5 to TRBJ1-2; D not certain. The CDR3 is 13 amino acids. Germline lookup yields CDR1 MNHEY and CDR2 SVGAGI. The V end lost 2 bases, the J end lost 4 bases, and 8 bases lay between the germline ends. In DNA, the CDR3 is TGTGCCAGCAGTTACGAGGCCGGCTATGGCTACACCTTC. Its protein is CASSYEAGYGYTF.

The CDR3: CSVELPGTTDTQYF. The CDR3 DNA sequence: TGCAGCGTTGAACTTCCAGGGACCACAGATACGCAGTATTTT. The rearrangement uses TRBV29-1 and TRBJ2-3, with D perhaps given as TRBD1 or TRBD2 (5 bases each). The length of the CDR3 is 14 residues. Germline V CDR1 and CDR2: SQVTM, ANQGSEA. V dropped 2 bases and J dropped 2 bases, with 11 bases sitting between them.

The chain is built from TRBV5-8 and TRBJ2-5; TRBD2 is a possible D gene (6 bases). V lost 6 bases and J lost 3, with 12 bases in between. This CDR3 has 13 residues. Germline values: CDR1 SGHTS, CDR2 YDEGEE. CDR3 protein: CASTLWGEETQYF. CDR3 sequence (DNA): TGTGCCAGCACCCTTTGGGGGGAAGAGACCCAGTACTTC.

The rearrangement uses TRBV27 and TRBJ1-2; TRBD1 matches 7 bases. The germline gives CDR1 MNHEY, CDR2 SMNVEV (reference sequence). V shed 3 bases, J shed 4 bases, and the junction held 5 bases outside the gene matches. The CDR3 has 14 amino acids. CDR3 in amino acids: CASSLRGGSYGYTF. The CDR3 region has the DNA TGTGCCAGCAGTTTGAGAGGGGGCAGCTATGGCTACACCTTC.

The V call is TRBV4-1, the J call TRBJ2-7, with D possibly matching TRBD1 (5 bases). This CDR3 is built from 16 residues. Germline assignment: CDR1 MGHRA and CDR2 YSYEKL. Trimming stripped 0 bases from V and 5 bases from J, with 17 bases between. CDR3 residues: CASSQDQYRTPHEQYF. The CDR3 region has the DNA TGCGCCAGCAGCCAAGATCAATATAGGACACCCCACGAGCAGTACTTC.

V and J are TRBV10-3 and TRBJ1-2; 9 bases map to TRBD1. CDR3 length: 16 amino acids. Losses at the gene ends were 4 bases for V and 5 bases for J; bases not matched to a gene: 11. CDR1 is ENHRY, CDR2 SYGVKD, per germline. CDR3 protein: CAISASIGDRGYGYTF. The DNA of the CDR3 is TGTGCCATCAGTGCGTCTATTGGAGACAGGGGGTATGGCTACACCTTC.

The CDR3 reads CASSIAEGTEAFF. The CDR3 bases are TGTGCCAGTAGTATAGCGGAGGGAACTGAAGCTTTCTTT. The rearrangement uses TRBV19 and TRBJ1-1; D not certain. Trimming stripped 1 base from V and 5 bases from J, with 8 bases between. CDR1 and CDR2 from the germline V gene are LNHDA and SQIVND (reference sequence). The CDR3 length is 13 residues.

V is TRBV30 and J is TRBJ2-3; 13 bases are shared with TRBD2. The CDR3 has 15 residues. Germline loops: CDR1 GTSNPN, CDR2 SVGIG (reference sequence). The V segment lost 5 bases and the J segment 3 bases; nucleotides outside the gene matches: 5. The CDR3 loop is CAWDTSGGATDTQYF. The DNA for the CDR3 is TGTGCCTGGGACACTAGCGGGGGGGCGACAGATACGCAGTATTTT.

V usage is TRBV4-2 and J usage is TRBJ2-1; 9 nucleotides align to TRBD2. The V segment lost 2 bases and the J segment 5 bases; nucleotides outside the gene matches: 10. CDR1 is LGHNA, CDR2 YNFKEQ, per germline. The CDR3 has 17 amino acids. The CDR3 here is CASSQQVPSGDHNEQFF. As DNA, the CDR3 is TGTGCCAGCAGCCAACAGGTACCTAGCGGGGACCACAATGAGCAGTTCTTC.

The rearrangement uses TRBV5-6 and TRBJ1-2; D unclear. The germline V and J ends were trimmed by 0 bases and 3 bases, with 6 bases remaining between them. Germline loops: CDR1 SGHDT, CDR2 YYEEEE. The CDR3 length is 13 residues. The CDR3 loop is CASSLAGHYGYTF. CDR3 DNA: TGTGCCAGCAGCTTGGCAGGCCACTATGGCTACACCTTC.